The rows below give T cell receptor beta chains drawn from one sample of a study of T-cell reconstitution after alpha-beta-depleted transplantation in children. One entry per CDR3 protein results from TCRdb running MiXCR on the PCR reads. The table shows a few thousand distinct CDR3 sequences, with 25% occurring only once. The material was PBMCs, mostly from graft donor cells, obtained 60 days after TCRalphabeta/CD19-depleted stem cell transplant. The source of these receptors is a boy younger than two who had a stem cell transplant for SCID, so the T cells may come from the graft donor. Each CDR3 is given with its conserved first and last residue. The order of the fields is J gene, V gene, CDR3 protein.

>TRBJ2-1|TRBV27
CASSLSSPRTYNEQFF
>TRBJ2-3|TRBV7-9
CASTPPRGRGRARDTQYF
>TRBJ2-7|TRBV19
CASSMRWAGDEQYF
>TRBJ2-7|TRBV20-1
CSASRKSIYEQYF
>TRBJ2-1|TRBV6-2/TRBV6-3
CASRLLAEGYYNEQFF
>TRBJ2-7|TRBV20-1
CSARDKDRVYEQYF
>TRBJ2-7|TRBV9
CASSVAWAGDFYEQYF
>TRBJ1-4|TRBV28
CSSSSGTDATNEKLFF
>TRBJ2-7|TRBV6-5
CASSYRKGAYEQYF
>TRBJ1-1|TRBV19
CATLGDFETEAFF
>TRBJ2-3|TRBV5-6
CAMSPGLITDTQYF
>TRBJ1-6|TRBV7-9
CASSPRGQNNSPLHF
>TRBJ1-2|TRBV2
CASSEMGEWGYTF
>TRBJ2-5|TRBV5-4
CASSFQAGGETQYF
>TRBJ2-1|TRBV25-1
CASSELKDRDSYNEQFF
>TRBJ2-5|TRBV5-5
CASSLGTTQETQYF
>TRBJ2-5|TRBV6-2/TRBV6-3
CASSYRTGMETQYF
>TRBJ1-2|TRBV7-9
CASSPPHRGLYGYTF
>TRBJ2-3|TRBV20-1
CSARGLAGVSADTQYF
>TRBJ1-5|TRBV19
CASSRDFNQPQHF
>TRBJ2-7|TRBV15
CATSRGRGAYEQYF
>TRBJ1-2|TRBV12-5
CASSDRGYYGYTF
>TRBJ1-4|TRBV5-1
CASSSTGIREKLFF
>TRBJ2-5|TRBV7-2
CASSFRGARETQYF
>TRBJ2-1|TRBV5-6
CASSLLRAGNEQFF
>TRBJ1-6|TRBV7-9
CASSPRTGWDSPLHF
>TRBJ2-7|TRBV5-1
CASNLDGSYEQYF
>TRBJ2-7|TRBV9
CASSVDDSGRQQYF